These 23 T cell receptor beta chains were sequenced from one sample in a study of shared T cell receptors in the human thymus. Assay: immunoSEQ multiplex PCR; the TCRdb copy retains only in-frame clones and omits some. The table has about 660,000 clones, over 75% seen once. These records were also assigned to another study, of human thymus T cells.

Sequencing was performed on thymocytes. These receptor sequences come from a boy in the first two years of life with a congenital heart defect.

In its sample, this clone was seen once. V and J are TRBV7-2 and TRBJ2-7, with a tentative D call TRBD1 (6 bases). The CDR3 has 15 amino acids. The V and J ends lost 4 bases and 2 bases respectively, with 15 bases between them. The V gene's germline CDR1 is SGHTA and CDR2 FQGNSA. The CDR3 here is CASSSEQGVPYEQYF. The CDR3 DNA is TGTGCCAGCAGCTCCGAACAGGGCGTTCCCTACGAGCAGTACTTC.

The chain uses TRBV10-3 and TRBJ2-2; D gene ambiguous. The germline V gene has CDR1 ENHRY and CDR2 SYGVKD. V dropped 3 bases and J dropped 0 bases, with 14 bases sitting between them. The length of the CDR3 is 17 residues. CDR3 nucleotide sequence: TGTGCCATCAGTGACCTAGTCGGGTTCGCGAACACCGGGGAGCTGTTTTTT. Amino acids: CAISDLVGFANTGELFF.

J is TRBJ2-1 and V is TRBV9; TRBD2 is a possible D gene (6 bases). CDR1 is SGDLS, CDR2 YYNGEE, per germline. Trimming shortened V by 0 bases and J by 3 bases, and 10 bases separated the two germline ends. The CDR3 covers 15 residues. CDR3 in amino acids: CASSVEGGDYNEQFF. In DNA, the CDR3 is TGTGCCAGCAGCGTAGAGGGCGGGGACTACAATGAGCAGTTCTTC.

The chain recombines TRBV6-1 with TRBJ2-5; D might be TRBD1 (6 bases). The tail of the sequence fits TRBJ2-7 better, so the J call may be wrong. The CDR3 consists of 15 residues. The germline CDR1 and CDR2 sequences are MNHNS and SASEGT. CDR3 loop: CASSERGQTLYEQYF. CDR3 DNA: TGTGCCAGCAGTGAAAGAGGACAGACTCTTTACGAGCAGTACTTC.

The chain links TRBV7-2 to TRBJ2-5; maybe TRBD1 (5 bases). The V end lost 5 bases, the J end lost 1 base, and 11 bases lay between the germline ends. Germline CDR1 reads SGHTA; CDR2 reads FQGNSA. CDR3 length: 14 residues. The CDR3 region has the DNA TGTGCCAGCAGCCTACACAGGTCCCAAGAGACCCAGTACTTC. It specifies CASSLHRSQETQYF.

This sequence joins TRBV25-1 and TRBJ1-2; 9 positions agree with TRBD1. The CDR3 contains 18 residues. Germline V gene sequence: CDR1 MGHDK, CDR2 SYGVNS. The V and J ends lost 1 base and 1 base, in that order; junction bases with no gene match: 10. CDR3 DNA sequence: TGTGCCAGCAGTGAATTAGTCGCAAGGACAGGGGATAACTATGGCTACACCTTC. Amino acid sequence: CASSELVARTGDNYGYTF.

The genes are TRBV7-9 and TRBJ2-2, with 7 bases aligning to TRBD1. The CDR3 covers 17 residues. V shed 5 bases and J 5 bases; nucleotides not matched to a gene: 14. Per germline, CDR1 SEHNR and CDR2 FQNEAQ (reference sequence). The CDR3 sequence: CASSARQGLVGTGELFF. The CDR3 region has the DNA TGTGCCAGCAGCGCCAGACAGGGTTTGGTGGGAACCGGGGAGCTGTTTTTT.

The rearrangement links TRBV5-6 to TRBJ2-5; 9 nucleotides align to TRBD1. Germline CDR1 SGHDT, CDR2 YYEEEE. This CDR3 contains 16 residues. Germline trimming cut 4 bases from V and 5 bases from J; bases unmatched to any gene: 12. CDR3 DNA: TGTGCCAGCAGCCCGAATCTGACAGGGGGGGAGGAGACCCAGTACTTC. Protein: CASSPNLTGGEETQYF.

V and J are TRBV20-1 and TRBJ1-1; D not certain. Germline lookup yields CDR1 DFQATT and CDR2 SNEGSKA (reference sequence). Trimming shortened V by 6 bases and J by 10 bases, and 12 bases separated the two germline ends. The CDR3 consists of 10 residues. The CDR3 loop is CSAWCNGAFF. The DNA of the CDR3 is TGCAGTGCGTGGTGTAACGGAGCTTTCTTT.

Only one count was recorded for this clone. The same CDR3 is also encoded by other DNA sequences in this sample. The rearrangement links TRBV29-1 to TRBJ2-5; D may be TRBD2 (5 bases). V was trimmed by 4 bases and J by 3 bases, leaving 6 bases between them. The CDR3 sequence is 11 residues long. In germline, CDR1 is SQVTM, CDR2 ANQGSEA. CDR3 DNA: TGCAGCGTTGCCGGGGAAGAGACCCAGTACTTC. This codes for CSVAGEETQYF.

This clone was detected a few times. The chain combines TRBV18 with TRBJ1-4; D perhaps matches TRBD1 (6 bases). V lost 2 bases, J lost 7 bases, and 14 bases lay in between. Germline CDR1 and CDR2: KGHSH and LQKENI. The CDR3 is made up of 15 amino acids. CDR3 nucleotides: TGTGCCAGCTCACCAGACAGGTCGTATAGTGAAAAACTGTTTTTT. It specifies CASSPDRSYSEKLFF. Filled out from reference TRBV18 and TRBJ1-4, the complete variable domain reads NAGVMQNPRHLVRRRGQEARLRCSPMKGHSHVYWYRQLPEEGLKFMVYLQKENIIDESGMPKERFSAEFPKEGPSILRIQQVVRGDSAAYFCASSPDRSYSEKLFFGSGTQLSVL.

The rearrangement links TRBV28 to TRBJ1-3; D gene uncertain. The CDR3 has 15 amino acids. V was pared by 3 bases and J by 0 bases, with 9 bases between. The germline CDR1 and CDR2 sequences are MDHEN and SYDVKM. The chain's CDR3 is CASSFVASSGNTIYF. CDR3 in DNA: TGTGCCAGCAGTTTTGTAGCCAGCTCTGGAAACACCATATATTTT.

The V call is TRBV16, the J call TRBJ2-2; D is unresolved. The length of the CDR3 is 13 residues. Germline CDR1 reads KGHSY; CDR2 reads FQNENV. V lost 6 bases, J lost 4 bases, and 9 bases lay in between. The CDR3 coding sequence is TGTGCCAGCAGGCACTCTAGCACCGGGGAGCTGTTTTTT. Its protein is CASRHSSTGELFF.

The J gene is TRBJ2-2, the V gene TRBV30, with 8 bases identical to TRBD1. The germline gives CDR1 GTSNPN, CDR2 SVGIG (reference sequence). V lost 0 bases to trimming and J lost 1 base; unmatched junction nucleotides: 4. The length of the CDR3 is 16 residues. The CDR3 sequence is CAWSVGGQENTGELFF. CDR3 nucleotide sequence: TGTGCCTGGAGTGTAGGGGGACAGGAGAACACCGGGGAGCTGTTTTTT.

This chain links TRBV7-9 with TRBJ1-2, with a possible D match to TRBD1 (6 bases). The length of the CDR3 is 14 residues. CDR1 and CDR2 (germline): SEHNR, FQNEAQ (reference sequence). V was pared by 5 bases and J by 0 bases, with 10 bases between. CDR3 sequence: CASSDRTANYGYTF. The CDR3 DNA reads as TGTGCCAGCAGCGACCGGACAGCTAACTATGGCTACACCTTC.

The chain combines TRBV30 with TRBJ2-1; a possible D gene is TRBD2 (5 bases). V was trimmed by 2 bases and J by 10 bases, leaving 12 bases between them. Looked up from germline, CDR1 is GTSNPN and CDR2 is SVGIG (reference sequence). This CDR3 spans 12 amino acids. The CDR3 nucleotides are TGTGCCTGGAGTTTGCGGGTCTTAGAGCAGTTCTTC. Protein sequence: CAWSLRVLEQFF.

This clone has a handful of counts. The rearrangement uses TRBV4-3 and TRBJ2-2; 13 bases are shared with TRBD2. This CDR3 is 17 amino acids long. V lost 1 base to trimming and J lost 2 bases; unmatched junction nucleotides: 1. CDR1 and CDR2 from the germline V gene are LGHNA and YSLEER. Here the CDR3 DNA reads TGCGCCAGCAGCCAAGGGACTAGCGGGGGTAACACCGGGGAGCTGTTTTTT. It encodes CASSQGTSGGNTGELFF.

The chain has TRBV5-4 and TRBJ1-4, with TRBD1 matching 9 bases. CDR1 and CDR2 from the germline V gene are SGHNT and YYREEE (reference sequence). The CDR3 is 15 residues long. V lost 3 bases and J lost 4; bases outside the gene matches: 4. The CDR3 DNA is TGTGCCAGCAGCTCCCGGGACAGGGATAATGAAAAACTGTTTTTT. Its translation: CASSSRDRDNEKLFF. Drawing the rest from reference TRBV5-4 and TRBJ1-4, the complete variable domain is ETGVTQSPTHLIKTRGQQVTLRCSSQSGHNTVSWYQQALGQGPQFIFQYYREEENGRGNFPPRFSGLQFPNYSSELNVNALELDDSALYLCASSSRDRDNEKLFFGSGTQLSVL.

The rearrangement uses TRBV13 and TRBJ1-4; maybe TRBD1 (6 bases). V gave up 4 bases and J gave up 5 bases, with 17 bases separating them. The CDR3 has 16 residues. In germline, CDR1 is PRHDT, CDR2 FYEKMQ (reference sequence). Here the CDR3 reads CASSWAMDSSNEKLFF. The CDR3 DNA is TGTGCCAGCAGCTGGGCTATGGACAGTTCGAATGAAAAACTGTTTTTT.

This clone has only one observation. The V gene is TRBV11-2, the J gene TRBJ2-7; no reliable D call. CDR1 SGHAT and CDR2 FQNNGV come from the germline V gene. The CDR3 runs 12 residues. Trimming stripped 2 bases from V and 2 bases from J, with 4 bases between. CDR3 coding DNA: TGTGCCAGCAGCTTACGTACCTACGAGCAGTACTTC. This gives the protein CASSLRTYEQYF.

The chain's CDR3 is CASSQVNSGRIPFF. The CDR3 DNA is TGTGCCAGCAGCCAAGTGAATAGCGGGAGAATTCCGTTCTTC. The J gene is TRBJ2-1, the V gene TRBV14; 9 bases agree with TRBD2. This CDR3 is 14 amino acids long. V dropped 1 base and J dropped 15; count of bases not matched to a gene: 10. CDR1 is SGHDN, CDR2 FVKESK, per germline.

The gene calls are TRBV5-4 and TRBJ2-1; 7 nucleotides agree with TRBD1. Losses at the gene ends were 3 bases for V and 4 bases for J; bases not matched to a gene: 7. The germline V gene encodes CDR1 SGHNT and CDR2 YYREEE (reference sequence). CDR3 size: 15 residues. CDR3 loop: CASSSRDSLYNEQFF. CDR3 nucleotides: TGTGCCAGCAGCTCACGGGACAGCCTTTACAATGAGCAGTTCTTC.

CDR3 bases: TGTGCCACCAGCAGAGATCGGGGGGTGAACTACGAGCAGTACTTC. Protein sequence: CATSRDRGVNYEQYF. This chain connects TRBV15 to TRBJ2-7; 7 bases fit TRBD2. The CDR3 has 15 residues. V was clipped by 0 bases and J by 3 bases; unmatched bases: 5. Germline CDR1 and CDR2: LNHNV and YYDKDF (reference sequence).